This T cell receptor beta chain comes out of a study of T cell changes during pregnancy in multiple sclerosis. Sequencing used immunoSEQ multiplex PCR; TCRdb keeps in-frame clones, though not all of them. The table has roughly 61,000 clones, just over 90% seen once. Germline V gene lookup returns CDR1 SGHAT and CDR2 FQNNGV. The CDR3 has 13 residues. Unmatched junction bases numbered 3, after V lost 5 bases and J lost 8 bases. This clone has only one observation. The TCR comes from a female donor with multiple sclerosis, enrolled in a pregnancy study. The input for sequencing was peripheral blood, taken after pregnancy. V is TRBV11-2 and J is TRBJ2-1; 10 bases are shared with TRBD1. CDR3 sequence (DNA): TGTGCCAGCAGCATGGACAGGGGGGATGAGCAGTTCTTC. Protein product: CASSMDRGDEQFF.